This T cell receptor (beta chain) derives from a study of T-cell reconstitution after alpha-beta-depleted transplantation in children. Whole-study findings and limits: Some patients' high day-60 TCRbeta diversity was traced to surviving recipient T cells and thymic progenitors. Reportedly, only several hundred clones from non-depleted graft cells drove alpha-beta T-cell counts at about two months. By one year post-transplant, T-cell counts and diversity largely arose from T cells that were newly produced.

This clonotype was detected a few times. The antigen remains undetermined. The CDR3 sequence is 14 residues long. Trimming cost V 3 bases and J 1 base, with 10 bases left between them. Molecular barcoding with unique molecular identifiers was used for the TCRbeta library. A single record per CDR3 protein comes from TCRdb applying MiXCR to the PCR reads. In the table there are some 840,000 distinct CDR3 sequences, approximately 15% of which are singletons. This TCR was recovered from a male patient between 5 and 17 years old who had a stem cell transplant for acute lymphoblastic leukemia, so the T cells may come from the graft donor. This chain links TRBV12-3 or TRBV12-4 with TRBJ2-7; D is possibly TRBD1 (6 bases). The source was PBMCs, mostly from graft donor cells, collected 360 days after TCRalphabeta/CD19-depleted stem cell transplant. The CDR3 region has the DNA TGTGCCAGCAGTTTCTCAGGGGAATCCTACGAGCAGTACTTC. The encoded protein is CASSFSGESYEQYF.